The text below deals with one T cell receptor (beta chain). The target antigen is unknown. The data were obtained in a study of cytomegalovirus exposure and HLA in healthy donors. Study summary: Both the 95 to 150 validation repertoires and the 666 first-cohort repertoires used the same platform, as reported by a later analysis.

Findings and limits, study-wide: Cytomegalovirus-associated TCR beta chains were listed, numbering some 150. Rarity characterized most TCR sequences, yet some public TCRs appeared in many donors. Confirmation in vitro established that three CMV-associated chains were specific for CMV antigens.

This table comes from immunoSEQ multiplex PCR, and its TCRdb copy is limited to in-frame clones, with some not included. Here the sample spans about 49,000 clones, over 85% being singletons. The sample taken for sequencing was PBMCs. This sequence was found in a woman between 18 and 30 years old in good health and CMV-seropositive.

The CDR3 loop is CASSYLGAGTEAFF. The CDR3 bases are TGTGCCAGCAGTTACCTAGGGGCTGGCACTGAAGCTTTCTTT. The chain combines TRBV6-5 with TRBJ1-1, with D possibly TRBD1 on 5 matching bases. CDR3 length equals 14 residues. The germline gives CDR1 MNHEY, CDR2 SVGAGI. The V gene lost 2 bases and the J gene lost 4 bases, with 11 bases spanning the gap.